This entry features one TCR beta chain sequence. The length of the CDR3 is 17 residues. CDR1 and CDR2 (germline): SGHVS, FNYEAQ. Trimming left V 2 bases short and J 2 bases short, with 15 bases between. The data were taken from a study of blood T cell repertoires in COVID-19. Overall study: From the United States, Italy and Spain came samples of acute and convalescent COVID-19. Sources were T cells, B-cell-depleted T cells, or PBMCs; the material itself was cDNA or gDNA.

Authors' methods: Cell counts per sample came from amplifying reference gene primers. Measured with immunoSEQ multiplex PCR; TCRdb has only the in-frame clones, and not every one. V, J and clone size are taken as reported in that table, and D and trimming were inferred from the DNA itself. The repertoire consists of hundreds of thousands of clones, with 89% occurring once and the leading ten covering approximately 1.8%. Specimen: peripheral blood. The sequence was obtained from a woman aged 25 to 39 with COVID-19, enrolled during active disease. The V and J genes are TRBV7-6 and TRBJ2-2; D is undetermined. The CDR3 DNA follows: TGTGCCAGCAGCTTACGCGACTCAAATGAAAACACCGGGGAGCTGTTTTTT. Its protein product is CASSLRDSNENTGELFF.